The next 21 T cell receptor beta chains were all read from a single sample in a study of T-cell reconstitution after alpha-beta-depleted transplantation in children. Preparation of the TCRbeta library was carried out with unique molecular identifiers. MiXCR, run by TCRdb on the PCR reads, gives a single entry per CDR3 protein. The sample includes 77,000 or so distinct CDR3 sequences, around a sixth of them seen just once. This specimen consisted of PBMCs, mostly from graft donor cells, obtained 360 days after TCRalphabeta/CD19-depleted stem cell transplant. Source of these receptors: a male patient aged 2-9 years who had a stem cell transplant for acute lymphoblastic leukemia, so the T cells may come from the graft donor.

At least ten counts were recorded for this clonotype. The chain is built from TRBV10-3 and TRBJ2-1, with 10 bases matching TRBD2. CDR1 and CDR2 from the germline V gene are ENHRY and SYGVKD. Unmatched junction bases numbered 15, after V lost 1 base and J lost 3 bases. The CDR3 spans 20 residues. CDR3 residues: CAISEFGLAAKLSYYNEQFF. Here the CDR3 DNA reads TGTGCCATCAGTGAGTTCGGACTAGCGGCAAAGCTCTCGTACTACAATGAGCAGTTCTTC.

The CDR3 spells CASSLDPRVHIQYF. In DNA form, the CDR3 reads TGCGCCAGCAGCTTGGACCCACGGGTACACATTCAGTACTTC. This chain connects TRBV5-1 to TRBJ2-4; D remains unclear. This CDR3 has 14 amino acids. CDR1 SGHRS and CDR2 YFSETQ come from the germline V gene. V was pared by 0 bases and J by 8 bases, with 12 bases between.

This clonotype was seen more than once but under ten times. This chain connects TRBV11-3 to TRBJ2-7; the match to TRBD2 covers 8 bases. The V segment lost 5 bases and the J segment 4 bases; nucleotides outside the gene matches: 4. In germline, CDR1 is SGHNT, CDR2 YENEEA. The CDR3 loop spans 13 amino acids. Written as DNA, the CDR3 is TGTGCCAGCAGCCCAACTAGCGGTTACGAGCAGTACTTC. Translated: CASSPTSGYEQYF.

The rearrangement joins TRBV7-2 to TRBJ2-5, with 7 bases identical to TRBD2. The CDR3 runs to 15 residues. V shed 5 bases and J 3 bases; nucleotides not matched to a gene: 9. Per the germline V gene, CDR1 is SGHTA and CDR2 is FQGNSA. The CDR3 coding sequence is TGTGCCAGCAGCCCAAACGGCCTAGCGGAAGAGACCCAGTACTTC. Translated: CASSPNGLAEETQYF.

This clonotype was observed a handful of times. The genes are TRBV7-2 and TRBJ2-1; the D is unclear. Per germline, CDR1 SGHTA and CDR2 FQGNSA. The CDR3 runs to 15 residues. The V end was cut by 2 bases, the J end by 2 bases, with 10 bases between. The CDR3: CASSLPLGTYNEQFF. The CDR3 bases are TGTGCCAGCAGCTTACCATTAGGTACCTACAATGAGCAGTTCTTC.

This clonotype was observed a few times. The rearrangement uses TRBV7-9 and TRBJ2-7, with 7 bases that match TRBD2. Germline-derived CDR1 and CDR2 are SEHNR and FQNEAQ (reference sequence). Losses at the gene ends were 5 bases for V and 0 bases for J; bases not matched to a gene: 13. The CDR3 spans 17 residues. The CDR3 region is CASSPQGGPSISYEQYF. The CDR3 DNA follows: TGTGCCAGCAGCCCCCAGGGAGGGCCCTCAATCTCCTACGAGCAGTACTTC. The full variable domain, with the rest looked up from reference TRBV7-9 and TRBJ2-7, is DTGVSQNPRHKITKRGQNVTFRCDPISEHNRLYWYRQTLGQGPEFLTYFQNEAQLEKSRLLSDRFSAERPKGSFSTLEIQRTEQGDSAMYLCASSPQGGPSISYEQYFGPGTRLTVT.

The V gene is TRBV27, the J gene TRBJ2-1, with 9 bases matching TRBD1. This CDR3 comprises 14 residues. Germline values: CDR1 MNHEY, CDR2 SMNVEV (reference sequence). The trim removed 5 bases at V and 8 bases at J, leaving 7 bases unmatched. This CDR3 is CASSPGQGAHEQFF. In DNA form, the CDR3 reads TGTGCCAGCAGTCCGGGACAGGGTGCCCATGAGCAGTTCTTC.

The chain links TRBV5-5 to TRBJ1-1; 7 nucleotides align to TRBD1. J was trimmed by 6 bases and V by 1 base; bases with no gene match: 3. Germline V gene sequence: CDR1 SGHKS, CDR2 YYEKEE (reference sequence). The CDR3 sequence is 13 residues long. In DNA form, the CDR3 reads TGTGCCAGCAGCTTGTGGCAGGGGGCTGAAGCTTTCTTT. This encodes CASSLWQGAEAFF.

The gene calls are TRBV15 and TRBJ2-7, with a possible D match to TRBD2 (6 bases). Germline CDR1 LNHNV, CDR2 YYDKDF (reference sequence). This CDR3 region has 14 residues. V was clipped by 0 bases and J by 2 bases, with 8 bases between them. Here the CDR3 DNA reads TGTGCCACCAGCAGAGAAGCGGGTACCTACGAGCAGTACTTC. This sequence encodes CATSREAGTYEQYF. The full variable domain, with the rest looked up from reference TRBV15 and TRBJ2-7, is DAMVIQNPRYQVTQFGKPVTLSCSQTLNHNVMYWYQQKSSQAPKLLFHYYDKDFNNEADTPDNFQSRRPNTSFCFLDIRSPGLGDTAMYLCATSREAGTYEQYFGPGTRLTVT.

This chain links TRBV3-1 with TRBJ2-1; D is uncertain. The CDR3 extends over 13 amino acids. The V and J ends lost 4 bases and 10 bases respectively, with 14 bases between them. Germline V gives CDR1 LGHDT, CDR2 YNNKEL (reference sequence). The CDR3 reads CASSLLVLGEQFF. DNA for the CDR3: TGTGCCAGCAGCCTTCTAGTATTAGGGGAGCAGTTCTTC.

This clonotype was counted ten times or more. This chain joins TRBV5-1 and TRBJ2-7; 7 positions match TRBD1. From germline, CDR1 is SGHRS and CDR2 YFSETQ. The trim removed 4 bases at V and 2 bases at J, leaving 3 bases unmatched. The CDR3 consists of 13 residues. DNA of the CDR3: TGCGCCAGCAGCCTCCAGGGGGCCTACGAGCAGTACTTC. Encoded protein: CASSLQGAYEQYF.

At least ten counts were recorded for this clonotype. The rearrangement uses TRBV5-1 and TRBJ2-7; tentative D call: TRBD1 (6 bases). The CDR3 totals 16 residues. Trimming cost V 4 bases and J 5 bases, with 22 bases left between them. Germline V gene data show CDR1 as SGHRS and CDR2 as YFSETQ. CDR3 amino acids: CASSPTTTGTLNEQYF. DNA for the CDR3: TGCGCCAGCAGCCCTACAACAACCGGGACACTCAACGAGCAGTACTTC.

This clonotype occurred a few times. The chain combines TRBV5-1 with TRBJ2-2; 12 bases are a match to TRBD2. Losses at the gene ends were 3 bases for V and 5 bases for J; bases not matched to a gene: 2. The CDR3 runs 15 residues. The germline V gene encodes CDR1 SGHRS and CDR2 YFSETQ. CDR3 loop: CASSYGLAGTGELFF. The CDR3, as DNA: TGCGCCAGCAGCTATGGACTAGCGGGAACCGGGGAGCTGTTTTTT.

The CDR3 loop reads CASSQESPGDGGTEAFF. CDR3 nucleotide sequence: TGCGCCAGCAGCCAAGAATCCCCGGGAGACGGGGGCACTGAAGCTTTCTTT. The rearrangement joins TRBV4-1 to TRBJ1-1; D possibly corresponds to TRBD1 (5 bases). Trimming stripped 0 bases from V and 4 bases from J, with 18 bases between. Looked up from germline, CDR1 is MGHRA and CDR2 is YSYEKL. This CDR3 has 17 amino acids.

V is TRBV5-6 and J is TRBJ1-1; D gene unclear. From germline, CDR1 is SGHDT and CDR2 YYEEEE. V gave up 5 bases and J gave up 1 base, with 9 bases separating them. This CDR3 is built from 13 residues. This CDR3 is CASRRAGNTEAFF. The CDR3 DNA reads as TGTGCCAGCAGGCGGGCAGGGAACACTGAAGCTTTCTTT.

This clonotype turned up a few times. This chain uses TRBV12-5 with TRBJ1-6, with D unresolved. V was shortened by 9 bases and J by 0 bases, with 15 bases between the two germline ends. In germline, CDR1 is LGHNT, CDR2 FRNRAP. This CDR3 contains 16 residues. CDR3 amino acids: CASRVLISSYNSPLHF. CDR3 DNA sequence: TGTGCTAGCCGCGTCCTGATAAGCTCCTATAATTCACCCCTCCACTTT.

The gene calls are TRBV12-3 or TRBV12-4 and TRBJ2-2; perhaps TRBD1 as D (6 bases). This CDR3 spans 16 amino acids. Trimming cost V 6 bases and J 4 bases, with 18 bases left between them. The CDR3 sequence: CASSVSDSRATGELFF. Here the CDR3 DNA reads TGTGCCAGCAGCGTATCGGACAGCCGAGCCACCGGGGAGCTGTTTTTT.

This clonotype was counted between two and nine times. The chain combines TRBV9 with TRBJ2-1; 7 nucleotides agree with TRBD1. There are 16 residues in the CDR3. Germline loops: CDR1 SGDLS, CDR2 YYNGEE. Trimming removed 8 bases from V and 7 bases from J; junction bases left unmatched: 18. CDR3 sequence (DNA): TGTGCCAGAAGCTTTACTAGGGGGCGGACTGTAAATGAGCAGTTCTTC. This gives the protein CARSFTRGRTVNEQFF.

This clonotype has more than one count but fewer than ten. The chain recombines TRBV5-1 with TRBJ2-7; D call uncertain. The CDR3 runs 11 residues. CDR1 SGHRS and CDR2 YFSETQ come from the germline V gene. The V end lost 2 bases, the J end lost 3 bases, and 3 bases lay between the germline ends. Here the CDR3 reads CASSFGYEQYF. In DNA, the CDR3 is TGCGCCAGCAGCTTTGGCTACGAGCAGTACTTC. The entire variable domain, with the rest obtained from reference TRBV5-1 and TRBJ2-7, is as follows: KAGVTQTPRYLIKTRGQQVTLSCSPISGHRSVSWYQQTPGQGLQFLFEYFSETQRNKGNFPGRFSGRQFSNSRSEMNVSTLELGDSALYLCASSFGYEQYFGPGTRLTVT.

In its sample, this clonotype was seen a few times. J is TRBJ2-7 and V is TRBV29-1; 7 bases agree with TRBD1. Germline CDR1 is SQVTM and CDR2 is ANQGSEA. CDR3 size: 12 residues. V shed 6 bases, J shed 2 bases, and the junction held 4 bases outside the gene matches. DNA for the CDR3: TGCAGCGTGGGACAGATCCCCTACGAGCAGTACTTC. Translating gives CSVGQIPYEQYF.

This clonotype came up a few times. CDR3 region: CASSRWGYNEQFF. CDR3 sequence (DNA): TGCGCCAGCAGCCGATGGGGCTACAATGAGCAGTTCTTC. The chain recombines TRBV4-1 with TRBJ2-1; the D is unclear. Germline V gene data show CDR1 as MGHRA and CDR2 as YSYEKL. The CDR3 spans 13 residues. Trimming removed 4 bases from V and 3 bases from J, with 7 bases in between.